The sequence of this T cell receptor beta chain was determined in a study of blood T cell repertoires in COVID-19. Assay used: immunoSEQ multiplex PCR; TCRdb lists only in-frame clones, some missing. The top ten hold 1.3% of the sample, which has about 62,000 clones, approximately 90% seen once. The V end lost 2 bases, the J end lost 0 bases, and 13 bases lay between the germline ends. The CDR3 is 15 residues long. CDR1 and CDR2 from the germline V gene are GTSNPN and SVGIG (reference sequence). This TCR was recovered from a woman older than 75 with acute or convalescent COVID-19. Specimen: peripheral blood. The chain has TRBV30 and TRBJ1-2; no clear D. The CDR3: CAWSRSGRANYGYTF. CDR3 in DNA: TGTGCCTGGAGTAGGTCTGGGAGAGCTAACTATGGCTACACCTTC.